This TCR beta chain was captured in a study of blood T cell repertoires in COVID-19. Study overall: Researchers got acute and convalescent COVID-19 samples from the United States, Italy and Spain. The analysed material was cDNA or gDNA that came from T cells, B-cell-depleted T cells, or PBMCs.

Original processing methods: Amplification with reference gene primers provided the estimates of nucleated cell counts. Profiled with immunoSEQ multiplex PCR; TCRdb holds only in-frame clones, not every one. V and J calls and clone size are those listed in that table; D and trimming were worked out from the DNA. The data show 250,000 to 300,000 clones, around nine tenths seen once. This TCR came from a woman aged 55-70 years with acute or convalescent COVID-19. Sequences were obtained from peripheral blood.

The CDR3 DNA reads TGTGCCAGCAGCCCTGCGGGCCCGAGCGGCTACGAGCAGTACTTC. It encodes CASSPAGPSGYEQYF. J is TRBJ2-7 and V is TRBV7-3; tentative D call: TRBD2 (5 bases). CDR3 size: 15 residues. V was trimmed by 5 bases and J by 3 bases, leaving 17 bases between them. Per germline, CDR1 SGHTA and CDR2 FQGTGA.